The 22 T cell receptor beta chains below all came from one sample that was sequenced in a study of T cells expressing NK-cell markers. TCRdb derives one entry per CDR3 protein from the 5' RACE reads, leaving out DNA. The sample includes approximately 110,000 distinct CDR3 sequences. Source material: blood T cells: a sorted CD56 or NKG2C T cell subset, CD4+ or CD8+ T cells, or bulk PBMC T cells (not recorded which). The source of these receptors is a woman aged 18 to 75 in good health.

The chain joins TRBV7-2 to TRBJ2-3; TCRdb's assignment of TRBD2 cannot be checked, as there is no DNA. The CDR3 length is 14 residues. The germline CDR1 and CDR2 sequences are SGHTA and FQGNSA. CDR3 sequence: CASSSLAGSDTQYF. The full variable domain, rest sourced from reference TRBV7-2 and TRBJ2-3, is GAGVSQSPSNKVTEKGKDVELRCDPISGHTALYWYRQSLGQGLEFLIYFQGNSAPDKSGLPSDRFSAERTGGSVSTLTIQRTQQEDSAVYLCASSSLAGSDTQYFGPGTRLTVL.

The CDR3 here is CASSPTPDTEDYGYTF. The chain is built from TRBV7-9 and TRBJ1-2; TCRdb calls TRBD1, which cannot be checked without DNA. CDR1 and CDR2 (germline): SEHNR, FQNEAQ (reference sequence). The CDR3 spans 16 residues.

The chain is built from TRBV20-1 and TRBJ2-7. Per the germline V gene, CDR1 is DFQATT and CDR2 is SNEGSKA (reference sequence). The CDR3 runs 12 residues. CDR3: CSAGPDPSEQYF.

The chain combines TRBV20-1 with TRBJ2-6; TCRdb's D gene call, TRBD1, goes unchecked for lack of DNA. Germline lookup yields CDR1 DFQATT and CDR2 SNEGSKA (reference sequence). This CDR3 spans 17 amino acids. CDR3 region: CSARDSSRDAGANVLTF.

The genes are TRBV15 and TRBJ2-1; the D gene TCRdb calls, TRBD2, cannot be checked with no DNA. The length of the CDR3 is 18 residues. The germline gives CDR1 LNHNV, CDR2 YYDKDF (reference sequence). The CDR3 sequence: CATSRDTLAGAPGDEQFF. The whole variable domain, remainder taken from reference TRBV15 and TRBJ2-1, is DAMVIQNPRYQVTQFGKPVTLSCSQTLNHNVMYWYQQKSSQAPKLLFHYYDKDFNNEADTPDNFQSRRPNTSFCFLDIRSPGLGDTAMYLCATSRDTLAGAPGDEQFFGPGTRLTVL.

The V call is TRBV27, the J call TRBJ2-7; the TRBD2 assignment by TCRdb is unverifiable without DNA. The V gene's germline CDR1 is MNHEY and CDR2 SMNVEV (reference sequence). CDR3 length: 15 amino acids. The CDR3 sequence is CASSLRPRENHEQYF.

The V call is TRBV3-1, the J call TRBJ2-5; the TCRdb call, TRBD2, lacks DNA for checking. Per germline, CDR1 LGHDT and CDR2 YNNKEL (reference sequence). CDR3 length: 14 residues. CDR3 region: CASSHEGPQETQYF.

This chain connects TRBV10-3 to TRBJ2-7; TCRdb reports TRBD2, a call that lacks DNA to check it against. The CDR3 has 15 amino acids. CDR1 is ENHRY and CDR2 is SYGVKD in the germline V gene. CDR3 in amino acids: CAISGLEVRLYEQYF.

The gene calls are TRBV19 and TRBJ2-7; no DNA is available, so the TRBD2 call from TCRdb remains unchecked. This CDR3 contains 16 residues. The V gene's germline CDR1 is LNHDA and CDR2 SQIVND (reference sequence). CDR3 in amino acids: CASSIATSGSPYEQYF.

Here the CDR3 reads CASSAYTYEQYF. V is TRBV7-9 and J is TRBJ2-7. The germline V gene has CDR1 SEHNR and CDR2 FQNEAQ (reference sequence). This CDR3 has 12 amino acids. Full variable domain (missing parts from reference TRBV7-9 and TRBJ2-7): DTGVSQNPRHKITKRGQNVTFRCDPISEHNRLYWYRQTLGQGPEFLTYFQNEAQLEKSRLLSDRFSAERPKGSFSTLEIQRTEQGDSAMYLCASSAYTYEQYFGPGTRLTVT.

This chain uses TRBV28 with TRBJ2-1; TCRdb calls TRBD1, which cannot be checked without DNA. The germline CDR1 and CDR2 sequences are MDHEN and SYDVKM. The CDR3 spans 14 residues. CDR3 residues: CASSFGAGGNEQFF.

The rearrangement links TRBV11-2 to TRBJ2-1; TCRdb's assignment of TRBD2 cannot be checked, as there is no DNA. This CDR3 region has 13 residues. Germline V lookup: CDR1 SGHAT, CDR2 FQNNGV. This CDR3 reads CASSSGTPSEQFF.

This chain joins TRBV11-2 and TRBJ1-1; no DNA is available, so the TRBD1 call from TCRdb remains unchecked. From germline, CDR1 is SGHAT and CDR2 FQNNGV. The CDR3 has 15 residues. The chain's CDR3 is CASSARGFMNTEAFF.

The gene calls are TRBV5-1 and TRBJ1-1. The CDR3 has 13 amino acids. Germline V lookup: CDR1 SGHRS, CDR2 YFSETQ. The CDR3 spells CASSLEWNTEAFF.

The CDR3 reads CASSYSWTLLNPNEKLFF. The gene calls are TRBV6-5 and TRBJ1-4. This CDR3 is built from 18 residues. The germline V gene has CDR1 MNHEY and CDR2 SVGAGI.

The chain carries TRBV5-4 and TRBJ2-5; the TCRdb call, TRBD2, lacks DNA for checking. This CDR3 has 14 residues. Germline CDR1 is SGHNT and CDR2 is YYREEE (reference sequence). The CDR3 is CASSPTSEQETQYF.

CDR3 residues: CASSYGEKLFF. The chain carries TRBV6-5 and TRBJ1-4. Germline CDR1 and CDR2: MNHEY and SVGAGI. The length of the CDR3 is 11 residues.

The rearrangement links TRBV9 to TRBJ2-5. This CDR3 is built from 14 residues. The V gene's germline CDR1 is SGDLS and CDR2 YYNGEE. CDR3 residues: CASSGNPDWETQYF.

The gene calls are TRBV20-1 and TRBJ2-1; TCRdb's D gene call, TRBD1, goes unchecked for lack of DNA. The CDR3 length is 15 residues. Germline CDR1 is DFQATT and CDR2 is SNEGSKA (reference sequence). The CDR3 region is CSAYNRDALRGEQFF.

The rearrangement links TRBV18 to TRBJ2-5; the D gene TCRdb calls, TRBD2, cannot be checked with no DNA. The CDR3 runs 14 residues. Germline V gene lookup returns CDR1 KGHSH and CDR2 LQKENI. The CDR3 is CASSPPLGRETQYF.

This chain joins TRBV6-5 and TRBJ1-2; TCRdb lists TRBD1, though no DNA is available to test this call. Germline V lookup: CDR1 MNHEY, CDR2 SVGAGI. This CDR3 region has 15 residues. The CDR3 loop reads CASSYSGRGTYGYTF.

V is TRBV5-1 and J is TRBJ2-3; TCRdb lists TRBD2, though no DNA is available to test this call. CDR3 length: 17 amino acids. The germline V gene encodes CDR1 SGHRS and CDR2 YFSETQ. The CDR3: CASSLPLSGREPDTQYF. Full variable domain (missing parts from reference TRBV5-1 and TRBJ2-3): KAGVTQTPRYLIKTRGQQVTLSCSPISGHRSVSWYQQTPGQGLQFLFEYFSETQRNKGNFPGRFSGRQFSNSRSEMNVSTLELGDSALYLCASSLPLSGREPDTQYFGPGTRLTVL.